These T cell receptor beta chains were read from a single sample in a study of technical replicates of blood from a few donors. TCRdb's table, derived via immunoSEQ multiplex PCR, lists solely in-frame clones and lacks some. In the table there are approximately 78,000 clones, roughly 92% of which are singletons. The sample consisted of T cells isolated from PBMCs. The source is a human donor in good health. The CDR3 runs from the conserved cysteine through the conserved F or W.

v_call: TRBV10-3
j_call: TRBJ1-2
cdr3_aa: CAISATGGAYGYTF

v_call: TRBV6-1
j_call: TRBJ2-7
cdr3_aa: CASSASQGGRQYF

v_call: TRBV30
j_call: TRBJ1-1
cdr3_aa: CAWEVTGEAFF

v_call: TRBV4-2
j_call: TRBJ1-5
cdr3_aa: CASSQERDWGNQPQHF

v_call: TRBV19
j_call: TRBJ2-7
cdr3_aa: CASSIVDSYEQYF

v_call: TRBV5-6
j_call: TRBJ1-4
cdr3_aa: CASSTGGAGEKLFF

v_call: TRBV5-1
j_call: TRBJ2-7
cdr3_aa: CASSWTGTSYEQYF

v_call: TRBV6-1
j_call: TRBJ2-7
cdr3_aa: CASREKERGTYEQYF

v_call: TRBV5-1
j_call: TRBJ1-2
cdr3_aa: CASSGQPGAYGYTF

v_call: TRBV19
j_call: TRBJ2-7
cdr3_aa: CASSIGTDVPYEQYF

v_call: TRBV6-5
j_call: TRBJ1-1
cdr3_aa: CASRRQDLSTEAFF

v_call: TRBV7-2
j_call: TRBJ2-3
cdr3_aa: CASSLNSGGTDTQYF

v_call: TRBV28
j_call: TRBJ2-1
cdr3_aa: CASSFPSGRISHNEQFF

v_call: TRBV7-2
j_call: TRBJ2-2
cdr3_aa: CASSFRGGELFF

v_call: TRBV19
j_call: TRBJ2-2
cdr3_aa: CASTRSPGLAGVNTGELFF

v_call: TRBV5-1
j_call: TRBJ2-1
cdr3_aa: CASSFTLAGGNEQFF

v_call: TRBV7-3
j_call: TRBJ1-1
cdr3_aa: CASSLRGSEIITEAFF

v_call: TRBV7-2
j_call: TRBJ2-7
cdr3_aa: CASSLNRDYEQYF

v_call: TRBV7-8
j_call: TRBJ2-7
cdr3_aa: CASSPMSYEQYF

v_call: TRBV18
j_call: TRBJ2-3
cdr3_aa: CASSPREWGTDTQYF

v_call: TRBV6-5
j_call: TRBJ1-1
cdr3_aa: CASSLGQNTEAFF

v_call: TRBV15
j_call: TRBJ1-2
cdr3_aa: CATSAGPRKDTF

v_call: TRBV29-1
j_call: TRBJ2-7
cdr3_aa: CSVVGGNKNEQYF

v_call: TRBV29-1
j_call: TRBJ2-1
cdr3_aa: CSEGWQAHYNEQFF

v_call: TRBV5-1
j_call: TRBJ2-1
cdr3_aa: CASSILTGTASNEQFF

v_call: TRBV30
j_call: TRBJ1-1
cdr3_aa: CAWSAHRVLSEAFF

v_call: TRBV19
j_call: TRBJ2-7
cdr3_aa: CASSIWLAGAYEQYF

v_call: TRBV7-2
j_call: TRBJ2-7
cdr3_aa: CASSPGQGALYEQYF

v_call: TRBV2
j_call: TRBJ2-7
cdr3_aa: CASSDGGDYEQYF

v_call: TRBV5-1
j_call: TRBJ1-1
cdr3_aa: CASSFFDRDTEAFF

v_call: TRBV13
j_call: TRBJ2-6
cdr3_aa: CASSSVGGTGANVLTF

v_call: TRBV7-2
j_call: TRBJ2-2
cdr3_aa: CASSPAYPGELFF

v_call: TRBV30
j_call: TRBJ2-7
cdr3_aa: CACWTGAYEQYF

v_call: TRBV29-1
j_call: TRBJ1-2
cdr3_aa: CSFPQGLGGYTF

v_call: TRBV9
j_call: TRBJ2-1
cdr3_aa: CASSPMGMGLYNEQFF

v_call: TRBV7-2
j_call: TRBJ1-3
cdr3_aa: CASSWTGSGNTIYF

v_call: TRBV7-9
j_call: TRBJ2-5
cdr3_aa: CASSFSQGARETQYF

v_call: TRBV11-2
j_call: TRBJ2-5
cdr3_aa: CASSNLVQETQYF

v_call: TRBV19
j_call: TRBJ2-2
cdr3_aa: CASSISPVVRELFF

v_call: TRBV4-3
j_call: TRBJ2-7
cdr3_aa: CASSPQRGPTYEQYF

v_call: TRBV27
j_call: TRBJ2-7
cdr3_aa: CASSWEQGSSYEQYF

v_call: TRBV6-5
j_call: TRBJ2-1
cdr3_aa: CASSYSMYTHNEQFF

v_call: TRBV11-3
j_call: TRBJ2-1
cdr3_aa: CASSPRDRGHNEQFF

v_call: TRBV7-3
j_call: TRBJ2-3
cdr3_aa: CASSLNPVGEGAFGDTQYF

v_call: TRBV5-4
j_call: TRBJ2-3
cdr3_aa: CASSFGLATDTQYF

v_call: TRBV11-2
j_call: TRBJ2-2
cdr3_aa: CASSLERTGELFF

v_call: TRBV28
j_call: TRBJ1-2
cdr3_aa: CASSLSGNYGYTF

v_call: TRBV6-1
j_call: TRBJ2-3
cdr3_aa: CASSETSRTDTQYF

v_call: TRBV6-5
j_call: TRBJ1-2
cdr3_aa: CAVGQGRYYGYTF

v_call: TRBV6-5
j_call: TRBJ1-4
cdr3_aa: CASSYSDRRTEKLFF

v_call: TRBV11-2
j_call: TRBJ2-5
cdr3_aa: CASSTTGRGETQYF